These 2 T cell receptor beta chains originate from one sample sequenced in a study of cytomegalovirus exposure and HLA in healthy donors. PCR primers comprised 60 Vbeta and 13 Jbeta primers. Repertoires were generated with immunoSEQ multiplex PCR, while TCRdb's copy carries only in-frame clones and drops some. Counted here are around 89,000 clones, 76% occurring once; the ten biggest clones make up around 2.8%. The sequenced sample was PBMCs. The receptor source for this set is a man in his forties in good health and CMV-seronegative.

DNA for the CDR3: TGCGCCAGCAGCCACTCTCCTCCGGGACAAGGGATGGAAGCTTTCTTT. It specifies CASSHSPPGQGMEAFF. V and J are TRBV5-1 and TRBJ1-1; a weak D match, TRBD1 (6 bases). CDR1 SGHRS and CDR2 YFSETQ come from the germline V gene. V lost 4 bases, J lost 8 bases, and 24 bases lay in between. The CDR3 is 16 residues long.

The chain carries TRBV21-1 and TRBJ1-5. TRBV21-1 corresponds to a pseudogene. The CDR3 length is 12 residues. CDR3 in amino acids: CASSSLNQPQHF. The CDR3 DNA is TGTGCCAGCAGCTCCCTCAATCAGCCCCAGCATTTT.